This paragraph reports one T cell receptor (beta chain). Its antigen is still unknown. Base-call qualities are not available, and no considerably larger clone is one nucleotide away. The TCR beta CDR3 regions were amplified from the RNA transcripts. The TCR CDR3 was subjected to a first round of RT-PCR using the HTBI primer set and the Qiagen OneStep RT-PCR kit. Libraries were constructed in a second round of multiplex PCR, after which size selection and purification were performed. The libraries were sequenced on an Illumina HiSeq2000 using paired-end 100 bp reads. The published analysis was carried out like this. SOAPnuke was used to process the raw data, with reads discarded if the reads contained adapters or uncalled bases, had a mean Phred below 15, or lacked an exact constant-primer or identifier match. COPE v1.2.5 was used to merge high-quality paired reads, and clonotypes were defined as unique nucleotide sequences. MiTCR v1.1 was used to align clonotypes to the IMGT TRBV, TRBD and TRBJ reference segments. Only V-J combinations with frequency above 0.0001, covering 99% to 99.2% of repertoires, were analysed. A TCS score was defined as the ratio of F50 (clonal expansion) to E x V (chaos), with BLOSUM62-based TCRdist applied between CDR3 peptides within each V-J. Welch's t-statistics and random forest reduced 514 V-J features to 13, which were used in a naive Bayes classifier (R e1071). TCRdb reworked the public reads: Q25 trimming with fastp, MiXCR clone assembly, productive beta chains retained. Rows are unified per CDR3 protein, each entry keeping the most common DNA and genes. What appears here as the V and J calls and clone size reflects TCRdb's work, not the paper's. The sample data list around 520,000 distinct CDR3 sequences, and around 15% of these were observed just once. The ten top clones hold around 13% of the sample.

A patient counted as having stable Graves' hyperthyroidism if no progression to ophthalmopathy occurred over 18 months of follow-up. Hyperthyroidism patients were newly diagnosed, with disease duration under 2 months, and aged 18 to 65 years. Patients with uncontrolled infections, other autoimmune diseases, pregnancy or lactation were excluded. Diagnoses were based on clinical symptoms, serum thyroxine and TRAb, thyroid ultrasound and orbital computed tomography. PBMCs were separated from about 10 ml of fresh peripheral blood using Ficoll-Paque density gradient centrifugation. Total RNA was extracted with Trizol reagent, and quality was checked on an Agilent 2100 Bioanalyzer. For this chain, trimming is 7 bases at the V end and 4 bases at the J end, and the number of junction bases without a gene match is 8. From the germline V gene (reference sequence), CDR1 is MNHEY and CDR2 is SMNVEV. From its cysteine to its phenylalanine, the CDR3 spans 14 amino acids. Only the CDR3 DNA is retained, 42 bases long and in frame from the first base.

This record belongs to a study of T cells in Graves' hyperthyroidism and ophthalmopathy (dated by TCRdb to the late 2010s). Describing the broader study: Peripheral blood was sampled at the time of initial diagnosis, prior to any treatment. A discovery cohort of roughly 96 patients, roughly 45 with Graves' ophthalmopathy and under 60 with stable Graves' hyperthyroidism, was used to find distinguishing TCR V-J signatures. An independent validation cohort of around 20 hyperthyroidism patients and approximately 16 patients who later progressed to ophthalmopathy tested prospective prediction of ophthalmopathy. The 75 to 100 discovery patients were randomly split 7:3 into training and test sets. Thyroid tissue and blood T-cell repertoires from six Graves' hyperthyroidism patients were also compared in the study. Following sampling, methimazole starting at 30 mg daily was given to hyperthyroidism patients, and high-dose intravenous methylprednisolone was given to ophthalmopathy patients. The paper describes TCR Vbeta CDR3 sequencing of 135 peripheral blood samples, made up of under 50 ophthalmopathy patients, over 70 hyperthyroidism patients and 17 progressor patients. Overall study results and their limits: In cross-validation, a model built on a 13 V-J signature told ophthalmopathy apart from stable hyperthyroidism with 87.88% sensitivity and about 81% specificity, and in testing the same model reached 80%/75%. Blood samples also contained most of the expanded thyroid clonotypes (frequency above 0.001), which suggests that blood repertoires may reflect thyroid immune responses. Sample size was not statistically predetermined, and blinding of investigators to group allocation was not performed. In validation, the model predicted progression to ophthalmopathy a median of about 6.8 months before onset, with around 70% sensitivity and 72.22% specificity.

This sequence originates from a woman aged 40 to 55 with Graves' hyperthyroidism. Sequenced material: blood. The receptor chain draws on TRBV27 and TRBJ2-7, with 9 bases matching TRBD2. The CDR3 corresponds to CASKPGTSKYEQYF. The DNA is TGTGCCAGCAAACCCGGGACTAGCAAGTACGAGCAGTACTTC.